Listed below are T cell receptor beta chains from one sample, sequenced in a study of tumor and adjacent non-tumor tissue in lung cancer. TCRdb re-called the multiplex PCR reads through MiXCR, storing one row per CDR3 protein. The table has around 40,000 distinct CDR3 sequences, roughly 60% seen once. The sample comprised distant non-tumor lung tissue. These receptors were obtained from a man between 50 and 59 years old with non-small cell lung cancer. The CDR3 runs from the conserved cysteine through the conserved F or W. A D gene is named only where the DNA matches it firmly. Some rows have no size entry. The others give once, few or many, or a class for an expanded clone.

D	length	V	size	J	DNA	CDR3
TRBD2	17	TRBV4-1	many	TRBJ2-7	TGCGCCAGCAGCCAAGATCTGCTCAGCGGGAGAGTATACGAGCAGTACTTC	CASSQDLLSGRVYEQYF
.	16	TRBV10-3	.	TRBJ2-7	TGTGCCATCAGTGAGTCAGGGTTCGGATCGCAGGATGAGCAGTACTTC	CAISESGFGSQDEQYF
.	16	TRBV5-1	.	TRBJ2-7	TGTGCCAGCAGCTTGGATCAGAGTCCGGTCCCTCACGAGCAGTACTTC	CASSLDQSPVPHEQYF
TRBD2	17	TRBV6-5	.	TRBJ2-1	TGTGCCAGCAGTTACACCAACTCTAGCGGGGGGTACAATGAACAGTTCTTC	CASSYTNSSGGYNEQFF
TRBD1	15	TRBV5-5	.	TRBJ2-5	TGTGTCAGCAGCCCCGGACAGGGCACCCAAGAGAGCCAATACTTC	CVSSPGQGTQESQYF
.	13	TRBV10-3	many	TRBJ1-2	TGTGCCATCAGTGAGTCTGTGAAGGGGGGCTACACCTTC	CAISESVKGGYTF
.	13	TRBV11-2	few	TRBJ2-2	TGTGCCAGCAGCAAACAGGTCACCGGGGAGCTGTTTTTT	CASSKQVTGELFF
TRBD2	17	TRBV11-2	.	TRBJ2-2	TGTGCCAGCAGCTCGAGCGGGGGAACCTTCTTAGCCGGGGGGCTGTTTTTT	CASSSSGGTFLAGGLFF
TRBD2	14	TRBV7-9	few	TRBJ2-3	TGTGCCAGCAGCCGGGGGGGGGCCACAGATACGCAGTATTTT	CASSRGGATDTQYF
TRBD2	14	TRBV20-1	.	TRBJ2-5	TGCAGTGCTAGAGAGGGGGGGGGGTTAGAGACCCAGTACTTC	CSAREGGGLETQYF
.	11	TRBV29-1	.	TRBJ1-2	TGCAGCGTTAAATGGAACTATGGCTACAGCTTC	CSVKWNYGYSF
.	15	TRBV12-3/TRBV12-4	.	TRBJ2-3	TGTGCCAGCAGGAGGGGCGGGGCCGCCACGGATACGCAGTGTTTT	CASRRGGAATDTQCF
.	16	TRBV5-1	many	TRBJ1-4	TGCGCCAGCAGCTTGGCTCAGACCCCAACTAATGAAAAACTGTTTTTT	CASSLAQTPTNEKLFF
.	13	TRBV19	.	TRBJ2-5	TGTGCCAGTAGTCCCGGGGAGTGGAAGACCCAGTACTTC	CASSPGEWKTQYF
TRBD1	17	TRBV11-2	.	TRBJ2-2	TGTGTCAGGAGCACATCCCTACAGGGGGCGAGCACCGGGGAGCTGTTTTTT	CVRSTSLQGASTGELFF
TRBD2	16	TRBV4-2	.	TRBJ2-1	TGTACCAGCAGCCAAGATGGGACTAGCAGGAGGAATGAGCAGTTCTTC	CTSSQDGTSRRNEQFF
TRBD1	18	TRBV6-5	.	TRBJ2-2	TGTGTCACCAGTTCAAGGGGACAGGGGGATCGTCGCACCGGGGAGCTGTTTTTT	CVTSSRGQGDRRTGELFF
.	16	TRBV7-8	.	TRBJ1-3	TGTGCCAGCAGCGTTACTGCCTCGGTTTGCGGGAACACCATATATTTT	CASSVTASVCGNTIYF
.	12	TRBV7-2	.	TRBJ1-1	TGTGCCAGCAGCCGTACAGGGTCGCGAGCTTTCTTT	CASSRTGSRAFF
.	12	TRBV10-2	.	TRBJ2-5	TGCGCCACCTGTCCCCGTCAAGAGACCCAGTACTTC	CATCPRQETQYF
.	12	TRBV3-1	once	TRBJ2-3	TGTGCCAGCAGCCTCCAGGGGGGTACGCAGTATTTT	CASSLQGGTQYF
.	14	TRBV28	many	TRBJ1-2	TGTGCCAGCATCCTGGGGGGGAGGGACTATGGCTACACCTTC	CASILGGRDYGYTF
.	16	TRBV11-2	once	TRBJ2-2	TGTGCCAGCATGGGTGAATCGGGATGGAACACCGGACAGCTGTTTTTT	CASMGESGWNTGQLFF
TRBD2	12	TRBV20-1	.	TRBJ2-7	TGCAGTGCTAGCGGGGGGGTCTACGAGCAGTACTTC	CSASGGVYEQYF
TRBD2	19	TRBV4-2	.	TRBJ2-2	TGTGCCAGCAGCCATGACCTCCCTAGCGGGACAAGGAACACCGGGGAACTGTTTTTT	CASSHDLPSGTRNTGELFF
.	14	TRBV12-3/TRBV12-4	.	TRBJ1-6	TGTGCCGGCACCCTAATAGGGACTAGTTCGCCCCTCCACTTT	CAGTLIGTSSPLHF
.	12	TRBV6-5	.	TRBJ2-3	TGTACCAGCAGACGCCAGGGAGATACGCAGTATTTT	CTSRRQGDTQYF
.	15	TRBV11-2	.	TRBJ2-7	TGTGCCAGCAGCTCAGGGGCAGGTAGAATCTACGAGCAGCACTTC	CASSSGAGRIYEQHF
.	15	TRBV28	many	TRBJ2-7	TGTGCCAGCAGTTTAACAGCAACCCTCTCCTACGAGCAGTACTTC	CASSLTATLSYEQYF
.	14	TRBV5-6	many	TRBJ1-3	TGTGCCAGCAGCTTTCCAACAGGGTCGGACACCATATATTTT	CASSFPTGSDTIYF
.	13	TRBV30	.	TRBJ1-5	TGTGCCATGAGCAGCCAGTACAATCACCCCCAGCATTTT	CAMSSQYNHPQHF
TRBD1	18	TRBV6-5	many	TRBJ2-2	TGTGCCAGCAGTTCAAGGGGACAGGGGGATCGTCGCACCGGGGAGCTGTTTTTT	CASSSRGQGDRRTGELFF
TRBD2	17	TRBV12-3/TRBV12-4	few	TRBJ2-2	TGTGCCAGCAGGGGAGGACTAGCGGGAAGGCGCACCGGGGAGCTGTTTTTT	CASRGGLAGRRTGELFF
.	13	TRBV7-9	medium-sized	TRBJ1-2	TGTGCCAGCAGCTCTGGGGGGGCAGGTGGCTACACCTTC	CASSSGGAGGYTF
.	12	TRBV6-1	.	TRBJ2-5	TGTGCCAGCAGTCAGGGAAACGAGACCCTGTACTTC	CASSQGNETLYF
.	16	TRBV20-1	many	TRBJ1-6	TGCAGTGCTAGGGACGTCGGTAACGTCGGAAATTCACCCCTCCACTTT	CSARDVGNVGNSPLHF
.	15	TRBV10-2	.	TRBJ1-5	TGCCCCAGCGGTGAATCGACTCTTAGCAATCAGCCCCAGCATTTT	CPSGESTLSNQPQHF
.	14	TRBV6-5	.	TRBJ2-7	TGTGCCAGCGGTTACTCTAAACTAGCCTACGAGCAGTACTTC	CASGYSKLAYEQYF
TRBD2	18	TRBV6-1	.	TRBJ2-2	TGTGCCAGCAGTGAGACTGGGAGCGGGGCTTATGGGACCGGGGAGCTGTTTTTT	CASSETGSGAYGTGELFF
TRBD2	17	TRBV5-4	.	TRBJ2-7	TGTGCCAGCAGCTTCGGGGGCTTAGCGGGAGATACATATGAGCAGTACTTC	CASSFGGLAGDTYEQYF
TRBD1	16	TRBV20-1	medium-sized	TRBJ2-2	TGCAGTGCCCAGGACAGGGGGCGGTCGACCACCGGGGAGCTGTTTTTT	CSAQDRGRSTTGELFF
.	15	TRBV5-4	many	TRBJ2-2	TGTGCCAGCAGCCCGGACAGCGCGAACACCGGGGAGCTGTTTTTT	CASSPDSANTGELFF
TRBD1	13	TRBV29-1	many	TRBJ2-3	TGCAGCGTGGACATTACGACAGGGGGTACGCAGTATTTT	CSVDITTGGTQYF
.	14	TRBV11-2	.	TRBJ2-3	TGTGCCAGCAACTTAGGGCACCGCACAGATACACGGTATTTT	CASNLGHRTDTRYF
.	14	TRBV20-1	few	TRBJ2-1	TGCAGTGCCATTAGTGGGGGGACCATGGATGAGCAGTTCTTC	CSAISGGTMDEQFF
.	18	TRBV7-8	.	TRBJ2-3	TGTGCCAGCAGCGCTAGGCCTCGGGACTCGTCGGGTACAGATACGCAGTATTTT	CASSARPRDSSGTDTQYF
.	14	TRBV7-9	once	TRBJ2-2	TGTGCCAGGAGCTTATCCCAGGATACCGGGGAGCTGTTGTTT	CARSLSQDTGELLF
TRBD2	17	TRBV4-2	few	TRBJ2-1	TGTGCCAGCAGCCCCTTCGAGCGGGAGAAAGGGTCGGATGAGCAGTTCTTC	CASSPFEREKGSDEQFF
.	11	TRBV7-9	.	TRBJ2-2	TGTGCCCTACCGGGGACGGGGGAGCTGTTTTTT	CALPGTGELFF
.	17	TRBV11-2	.	TRBJ2-1	TGTGCCAGCAACTTAGTGGGAGGGGGGAACTCCTACAGTGAGCAGTTCTTC	CASNLVGGGNSYSEQFF